Below, 21 T cell receptor beta chains from the same sample are listed, as sequenced in a study of shared clonotypes between healthy human individuals. Terminally differentiated effector memory CD45RA+ cells were excluded from the naive CD8 cells, which were CD45RO-negative and positively selected for CCR7. Produced via immunoSEQ multiplex PCR; TCRdb's table is partial and in-frame only. The sample consists of millions of clones, more than 85% of them appearing once. The specimen sequenced was naive CD8+ T cells from PBMCs. These receptor sequences come from a man aged 18 to 30 in good health. Some clones in this sample may be carry-over from other donors' samples.

The rearrangement links TRBV18 to TRBJ2-1; possible D gene TRBD1, 6 bases. Germline assignment: CDR1 KGHSH and CDR2 LQKENI. Trimming cost V 2 bases and J 5 bases, with 13 bases left between them. The CDR3 extends over 15 amino acids. This CDR3 is CASSPWTESNNEQFF. CDR3 in DNA: TGTGCCAGCTCACCATGGACAGAGAGCAACAATGAGCAGTTCTTC. Using reference TRBV18 and TRBJ2-1 for the parts outside the CDR3, the full variable domain is NAGVMQNPRHLVRRRGQEARLRCSPMKGHSHVYWYRQLPEEGLKFMVYLQKENIIDESGMPKERFSAEFPKEGPSILRIQQVVRGDSAAYFCASSPWTESNNEQFFGPGTRLTVL.

The gene calls are TRBV7-9 and TRBJ2-7; 11 bases match TRBD1. V dropped 5 bases and J dropped 6; count of bases not matched to a gene: 9. The CDR3 extends over 15 amino acids. CDR1 is SEHNR, CDR2 FQNEAQ, per germline (reference sequence). CDR3 DNA sequence: TGTGCCAGCAGCCGACTCGGGACAGGGGGAGGCGAGCAGTACTTC. Its translation: CASSRLGTGGGEQYF.

The chain joins TRBV14 to TRBJ1-1; no clear D. In germline, CDR1 is SGHDN, CDR2 FVKESK. This CDR3 has 12 amino acids. V was trimmed by 1 base and J by 11 bases, leaving 11 bases between them. For the CDR3, the DNA is TGTGCCAGCAGCCAAGGAGGCATTGATGCTTTCTTT. The encoded protein is CASSQGGIDAFF.

This chain joins TRBV2 and TRBJ2-3; D is perhaps TRBD1 or TRBD2 (5 bases each). V was clipped by 8 bases and J by 2 bases, with 8 bases between them. The CDR3 sequence is 12 residues long. Germline CDR1 is SNHLY and CDR2 is FYNNEI. CDR3: CASRDPTDTQYF. The DNA of the CDR3 is TGTGCCAGCCGGGACCCCACAGATACGCAGTATTTT.

Turning to this clone: The same CDR3 is also encoded by other DNA sequences in this sample. The chain uses TRBV7-9 and TRBJ2-7, with D unresolved. Between the trimmed V and J ends, which lost 4 bases and 4 bases, there was a span of 5 bases. The germline V gene encodes CDR1 SEHNR and CDR2 FQNEAQ (reference sequence). The CDR3 is 11 residues long. CDR3 loop: CASSSPYEQYF. For the CDR3, the DNA is TGTGCCAGCAGCTCCCCTTACGAGCAGTACTTC.

The chain couples TRBV6-1 to TRBJ2-1; D not resolved. Trimming stripped 2 bases from V and 0 bases from J, with 8 bases between. The CDR3 is 15 amino acids. Germline CDR1 is MNHNS and CDR2 is SASEGT. The CDR3 protein is CASSESWGSYNEQFF. The CDR3 nucleotides are TGTGCCAGCAGTGAATCCTGGGGCTCCTACAATGAGCAGTTCTTC.

The rearrangement joins TRBV25-1 to TRBJ1-3; the match to TRBD1 covers 8 bases. Germline values: CDR1 MGHDK, CDR2 SYGVNS. The J segment lost 4 bases and the V segment lost 8 bases, leaving 4 bases of the junction unmatched. The CDR3 has 13 amino acids. In DNA, the CDR3 is TGTGCCAGCGGACAGGGAAGGGGAAACACCATATATTTT. Its protein product is CASGQGRGNTIYF.

V is TRBV28 and J is TRBJ1-1; D is possibly TRBD1 (6 bases). V gave up 6 bases and J gave up 0 bases, with 20 bases separating them. Per germline, CDR1 MDHEN and CDR2 SYDVKM. The CDR3 extends over 17 amino acids. As DNA, the CDR3 is TGTGCCAGCAGATCTGGGACACCACGGTGGGTGAACACTGAAGCTTTCTTT. It is translated as CASRSGTPRWVNTEAFF.

This chain connects TRBV5-6 to TRBJ2-7; 10 nucleotides align to TRBD2. J was trimmed by 0 bases and V by 6 bases; bases with no gene match: 15. From germline, CDR1 is SGHDT and CDR2 YYEEEE. The CDR3 spans 18 residues. The CDR3 is CASTSRFLAGESSYEQYF. The CDR3 DNA is TGTGCCAGCACCTCGAGGTTCCTAGCGGGAGAGAGCTCCTACGAGCAGTACTTC.

The gene calls are TRBV7-9 and TRBJ2-1; D gene ambiguous. With 3 bases removed from V and 0 bases from J, the gap between germline ends came to 12 bases. The CDR3 extends over 16 amino acids. The germline CDR1 and CDR2 sequences are SEHNR and FQNEAQ (reference sequence). CDR3 in DNA: TGTGCCAGCAGCTTCGCCAGCTATGGCTCCTACAATGAGCAGTTCTTC. This gives the protein CASSFASYGSYNEQFF.

The rearrangement uses TRBV7-8 and TRBJ2-1; 10 bases line up with TRBD2. The junction had 4 bases not matched to a gene; V was cut back by 3 bases and J by 2 bases. Germline V CDR1 and CDR2: SGHVS, FQNEAQ. The CDR3 consists of 16 residues. CDR3 sequence reads: CASSFLAGVTYNEQFF. The CDR3 region has the DNA TGTGCCAGCAGCTTCCTAGCGGGAGTTACCTACAATGAGCAGTTCTTC.

This chain links TRBV27 with TRBJ2-7, with D tentatively TRBD2 (5 bases). The CDR3 contains 15 residues. Per germline, CDR1 MNHEY and CDR2 SMNVEV (reference sequence). The V gene lost 7 bases and the J gene lost 5 bases, with 21 bases spanning the gap. Written as DNA, the CDR3 is TGTGCCAGCACCGGCGGACTGCCGCTTTCGGACGAGCAGTACTTC. Its protein is CASTGGLPLSDEQYF.

This clone was observed a few times. This chain joins TRBV15 and TRBJ1-5; D not resolved. There are 14 residues in the CDR3. Germline assignment: CDR1 LNHNV and CDR2 YYDKDF (reference sequence). V dropped 1 base and J dropped 1 base, with 5 bases sitting between them. The CDR3 sequence is CATSRVASNQPQHF. DNA for the CDR3: TGTGCCACCAGCAGAGTGGCCAGCAATCAGCCCCAGCATTTT.

This clone was detected only a few times. CDR3 sequence: CSVNEMSTEAFF. The DNA for the CDR3 is TGCAGCGTGAATGAAATGTCTACTGAAGCTTTCTTT. This chain uses TRBV29-1 with TRBJ1-1; D is uncertain. V shed 6 bases and J shed 5 bases, with 13 bases lying between them. Germline lookup yields CDR1 SQVTM and CDR2 ANQGSEA. This CDR3 spans 12 amino acids.

This sequence joins TRBV2 and TRBJ2-7; 9 bases match TRBD2. The V segment lost 4 bases and the J segment 5 bases; nucleotides outside the gene matches: 6. The germline V gene encodes CDR1 SNHLY and CDR2 FYNNEI. The CDR3 runs 14 residues. This CDR3 reads CASSAAGGSHEQYF. CDR3 nucleotide sequence: TGTGCCAGCAGTGCGGCGGGAGGGTCCCACGAGCAGTACTTC. Using reference TRBV2 and TRBJ2-7 for the parts outside the CDR3, the full variable domain is EPEVTQTPSHQVTQMGQEVILRCVPISNHLYFYWYRQILGQKVEFLVSFYNNEISEKSEIFDDQFSVERPDGSNFTLKIRSTKLEDSAMYFCASSAAGGSHEQYFGPGTRLTVT.

The chain has TRBV6-6 and TRBJ2-2, with a possible D match to TRBD2 (6 bases). V was cut by 0 bases and J by 4 bases, with 9 bases left in between. Germline CDR1 is MNHNY and CDR2 is SVGAGI (reference sequence). CDR3 length: 15 amino acids. The CDR3 loop reads CASSYSTEGTGELFF. The CDR3 DNA reads as TGTGCCAGCAGTTACTCTACGGAGGGCACCGGGGAGCTGTTTTTT.

The rearrangement links TRBV7-8 to TRBJ1-1; D gene ambiguous. The CDR3 is 12 residues long. Trimming took off 6 bases at V and 1 base at J, with 6 bases between the two ends. Germline CDR1 SGHVS, CDR2 FQNEAQ. In nucleotides, the CDR3 is TGTGCCAGCAGGAGAGGGAACACTGAAGCTTTCTTT. This sequence encodes CASRRGNTEAFF.

This chain joins TRBV27 and TRBJ2-7, with 15 bases matching TRBD2. V gave up 6 bases and J gave up 3 bases; unmatched junction bases: 15. Per germline, CDR1 MNHEY and CDR2 SMNVEV (reference sequence). CDR3 length: 19 residues. CDR3: CASSRTPGLAGGLGYEQYF. In DNA, the CDR3 is TGTGCCAGCAGCCGGACTCCGGGACTAGCGGGAGGATTGGGCTACGAGCAGTACTTC.

The chain is built from TRBV6-5 and TRBJ2-7; 8 positions match TRBD2. CDR3 size: 14 residues. The germline V gene encodes CDR1 MNHEY and CDR2 SVGAGI. The J segment lost 2 bases and the V segment lost 4 bases, leaving 4 bases of the junction unmatched. CDR3 in amino acids: CASSLGGGTYEQYF. The DNA of the CDR3 is TGTGCCAGCAGTTTAGGCGGGGGGACCTACGAGCAGTACTTC.

The chain has TRBV7-9 and TRBJ2-7; the match to TRBD2 covers 9 bases. The germline CDR1 and CDR2 sequences are SEHNR and FQNEAQ (reference sequence). The CDR3 covers 15 residues. With 5 bases clipped from V and 3 bases from J, the junction kept 8 bases outside the gene matches. The CDR3, as DNA: TGTGCCAGCAGCCAACTAGCGGGCGTATTCTACGAGCAGTACTTC. Translating it yields CASSQLAGVFYEQYF.

V gene TRBV11-2 combines with J gene TRBJ2-6; TRBD1 matches at 9 bases. Germline trimming cut 2 bases from V and 2 bases from J; bases unmatched to any gene: 10. The CDR3 spans 19 residues. The germline gives CDR1 SGHAT, CDR2 FQNNGV. The CDR3 loop reads CASSLYPGQGRPGANVLTF. The CDR3 nucleotides read TGTGCCAGCAGCTTATACCCGGGACAGGGAAGGCCTGGGGCCAACGTCCTGACTTTC.